The clone carrying this TCR beta chain has at least ten counts. This CDR3 region has 15 residues. Germline CDR1 reads SNHLY; CDR2 reads FYNNEI. V gave up 0 bases and J gave up 0 bases; unmatched junction bases: 1. These data are taken from a study of T cells in Graves' hyperthyroidism and ophthalmopathy. RNA transcripts yielded amplified TCR beta CDR3 regions. First-round RT-PCR with HTBI primers amplified the TCR CDR3 region. TCRdb reprocessed the multiplex PCR reads with MiXCR, giving one entry per CDR3 protein. The data show approximately 530,000 distinct CDR3 sequences, just under 20% seen once. The specimen sequenced was blood. The chain joins TRBV2 to TRBJ2-5, with 7 nucleotides matching TRBD2. This TCR came from a man in his forties with Graves' ophthalmopathy. The CDR3 reads CASSEAAGDQETQYF. CDR3 sequence (DNA): TGTGCCAGCAGTGAAGCGGCGGGGGACCAAGAGACCCAGTACTTC.